Listed below are T cell receptor beta chains from one sample, sequenced in a study of T cell repertoires in cytomegalovirus infection. TCRdb reanalysed the reads using MiXCR and keeps one entry per CDR3 protein. The profile covers nearly 450,000 distinct CDR3 sequences, with 30% to 40% appearing a single time and roughly an eighth taken by the ten largest. Sequenced: PBMCs. Receptors originate from a human donor in good health (CMV status not recorded). Some clones in this sample may be carry-over from other donors' samples. Both conserved end residues are part of each CDR3. A D gene is named only where the DNA matches it firmly. The listing skips clone size in some rows; elsewhere it reads once, few, many or a size class.

>TRBJ1-2|.|.|TRBV4-1
CASSYPGTSTNYGYTF
TGCGCCAGCAGCTACCCCGGGACGTCGACTAACTATGGCTACACCTTC
>TRBJ1-4|.|many|TRBV7-7
CASSLGRGRKDEKLFF
TGTGCTAGCAGCTTAGGGCGGGGGCGAAAGGATGAAAAACTGTTTTTT
>TRBJ2-1|.|.|TRBV11-2
CASSSEGRLTEQFF
TGTGCCAGCAGCTCCGAGGGTCGACTGACAGAGCAGTTCTTC
>TRBJ1-6|TRBD1|few|TRBV12-3/TRBV12-4
CASSRPTGGYNSPLHF
TGTGCCAGCAGTCGCCCGACAGGGGGCTATAATTCACCCCTCCACTTT
>TRBJ2-1|.|many|TRBV12-3/TRBV12-4
CASSLAGVSSYNEQFF
TGTGCCAGCAGTTTAGCGGGGGTTAGCTCCTACAATGAGCAGTTCTTC
>TRBJ1-3|.|many|TRBV7-2
CASSSRGGSGNTIYF
TGTGCCAGCAGCTCACGGGGGGGCTCTGGAAACACCATATATTTT
>TRBJ1-3|.|many|TRBV7-2
CASRRGGGSGNTIYF
TGTGCCAGCAGAAGGGGGGGGGGATCTGGAAACACCATATATTTT
>TRBJ2-3|.|.|TRBV24-1
CATRLVGGTDTQYF
TGTGCCACCAGACTGGTGGGGGGCACAGATACGCAGTATTTT
>TRBJ2-1|.|many|TRBV7-9
CASMRGSNEQFF
TGTGCCAGTATGAGGGGGTCCAATGAGCAGTTCTTC
>TRBJ2-2|.|.|TRBV6-6
CASSYFLDTGELFF
TGTGCCAGCAGTTATTTTTTGGACACCGGGGAGCTGTTTTTT
>TRBJ1-4|.|.|TRBV19
CASMAGAATNEKLFF
TGTGCCAGTATGGCGGGGGCTGCCACTAATGAAAAACTGTTTTTT
>TRBJ1-6|.|.|TRBV20-1
CSSRDQQGQNSPLHF
TGCAGTTCTAGAGATCAACAGGGACAAAATTCACCCCTCCACTTT
>TRBJ2-5|.|.|TRBV11-2
CASSLNRYREETQYF
TGTGCCAGCAGCCTCAACCGGTACAGGGAAGAGACCCAGTACTTC
>TRBJ1-1|.|.|TRBV7-2
CASSFLGGYTEAFF
TGTGCCAGCAGCTTCCTCGGAGGCTACACTGAAGCTTTCTTT
>TRBJ2-1|.|many|TRBV7-2
CASSLTGLRAGNEQFF
TGTGCCAGCAGCTTAACGGGCCTCCGTGCGGGCAATGAGCAGTTCTTC
>TRBJ1-1|.|few|TRBV6-5
CASSYSGGLNTEAFF
TGTGCCAGCAGTTACTCTGGGGGGTTGAACACTGAAGCTTTCTTT
>TRBJ1-5|TRBD1|few|TRBV28
CASSFTGGLGNQPQHF
TGTGCCAGCAGTTTCACAGGGGGCTTGGGCAATCAGCCCCAGCATTTT
>TRBJ2-3|TRBD1|.|TRBV24-1
CATSDFRDRMDTQYF
TGTGCCACCAGTGATTTTCGGGACAGGATGGATACGCAGTATTTT
>TRBJ2-5|.|.|TRBV4-1
CASSQDGRQETQYF
TGTGCCAGCAGCCAAGATGGACGGCAAGAGACCCAGTACTTC
>TRBJ2-2|TRBD2|.|TRBV7-2
CASSYTGTTNTGELFF
TGTGCCAGCAGCTATACCGGGACTACCAACACCGGGGAGCTGTTTTTT
>TRBJ1-2|.|many|TRBV7-2
CASSLVGLNAGYTF
TGTGCCAGCAGCTTAGTGGGACTCAACGCGGGCTACACCTTC
>TRBJ1-6|.|many|TRBV7-2
CASSPGGVNNSPLHF
TGTGCCAGCAGCCCCGGGGGTGTCAATAATTCACCCCTCCACTTT
>TRBJ2-1|TRBD2|many|TRBV7-2
CASSSGLAGFNEQFF
TGTGCCAGCAGCTCCGGACTAGCGGGATTCAATGAGCAGTTCTTC
>TRBJ1-2|TRBD1|few|TRBV28
CASSPIPTGGNYGYTF
TGTGCCAGCAGTCCGATCCCCACAGGGGGAAACTATGGCTACACCTTC
>TRBJ2-1|.|.|TRBV5-1
CASSSIPTENNEQFF
TGCGCCAGCAGCTCCATACCGACAGAGAACAATGAGCAGTTCTTC
>TRBJ2-7|.|many|TRBV28
CASSLLEDSDFYEQYF
TGTGCCAGCAGCCTTCTCGAAGACAGTGACTTCTACGAGCAGTACTTC
>TRBJ2-1|TRBD2|many|TRBV7-9
CASSLFLAGGSDEQFF
TGTGCCAGCAGCTTATTTCTAGCGGGGGGTAGCGATGAGCAGTTCTTC